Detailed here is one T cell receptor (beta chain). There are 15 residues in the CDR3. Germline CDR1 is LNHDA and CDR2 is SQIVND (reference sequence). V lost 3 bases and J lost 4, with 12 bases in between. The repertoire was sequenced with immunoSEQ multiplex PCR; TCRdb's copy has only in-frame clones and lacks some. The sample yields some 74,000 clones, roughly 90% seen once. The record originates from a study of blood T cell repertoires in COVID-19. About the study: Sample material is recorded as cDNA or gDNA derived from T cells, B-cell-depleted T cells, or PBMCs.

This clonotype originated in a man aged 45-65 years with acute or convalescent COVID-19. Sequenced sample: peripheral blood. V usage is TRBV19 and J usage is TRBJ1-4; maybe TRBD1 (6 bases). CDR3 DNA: TGTGCCAGTAGTATCCGAACAGGGATTAATGAAAAACTGTTTTTT. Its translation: CASSIRTGINEKLFF.